This TCR beta chain was found in a study of blood T cell repertoires in COVID-19. Across the study: Samples taken during acute and convalescent COVID-19 were collected in the United States, Italy and Spain.

In the source study's methods: From reference gene primer amplification, estimates of nucleated cell counts were derived. Assay used: immunoSEQ multiplex PCR; TCRdb lists only in-frame clones, some missing. Clone size and V and J calls were adopted from that table, with D and trimming inferred from the DNA. Found here are fewer than 85,000 clones, more than 65% of them singletons; the top ten hold around 30%. CDR1 and CDR2 from the germline V gene are MDHEN and SYDVKM. V lost 5 bases to trimming and J lost 6 bases; unmatched junction nucleotides: 4. This CDR3 comprises 14 residues. The receptor's source is a human donor in a cohort sampled during active COVID-19. Sequencing was performed on peripheral blood. The chain has TRBV28 and TRBJ1-5; 10 bases map to TRBD1. CDR3 sequence: CASSKGQGPQPQHF. DNA of the CDR3: TGTGCCAGCAGTAAGGGACAGGGGCCTCAGCCCCAGCATTTT.